This TCR beta chain was retrieved from a study of vaccination effects on CD4 cells after COVID-19. Cultured cells yielded isolated CD4+ T cells after more than nine days. Confirmation by PCR established that the person had SARS-CoV-2 infection between March and December 2020. Each participant was administered two doses of either the BNT162b2 or the mRNA-1273 vaccine. The sample holds one count of this clone. Its antigen is unknown. Looked up from germline, CDR1 is SGHRS and CDR2 is YFSETQ. V lost 4 bases to trimming and J lost 6 bases; unmatched junction nucleotides: 13. The CDR3 has 17 amino acids. Repertoires were generated with immunoSEQ multiplex PCR, while TCRdb's copy carries only in-frame clones and drops some. The repertoire holds tens of thousands of clones, roughly 80% seen once, with under 8% in the top ten.

Sequenced here: CD4+ T cells from PBMCs cultured without peptide, sampled after COVID-19 vaccination. The sequence derives from a human donor who had a prior SARS-CoV-2 infection. The rearrangement uses TRBV5-1 and TRBJ2-4; TRBD1 aligns across 10 bases. CDR3: CASSLEDRGRSGNIQYF. Here the CDR3 DNA reads TGCGCCAGCAGCCTGGAGGACAGGGGGAGAAGTGGAAACATTCAGTACTTC.